These 32 T cell receptor beta chains were sequenced from one sample in a study of human T cells and chemical hapten exposure. From the RACE reads, TCRdb called clonotypes with MiXCR, one entry per CDR3 protein. Of roughly 120,000 distinct CDR3 sequences in the sample, approximately 9.5% are singletons; the top ten hold about 1.8%. The time point is: healthy volunteer bleed at 2 weeks. Someone pulled total RNA out of unfractionated whole blood. Sequenced material: whole blood. All receptors derive from a male donor in good health. Some clones in this sample may be carry-over from other donors' samples.

V and J are TRBV14 and TRBJ1-6; weak D call: TRBD1 (6 bases). V was clipped by 6 bases and J by 7 bases, with 13 bases between them. The CDR3 length is 14 residues. Germline loops: CDR1 SGHDN, CDR2 FVKESK. CDR3 sequence (DNA): TGTGCCAGCAGTGTTACCAGGGGAAATTCACCCCTCCACTTT. It is translated as CASSVTRGNSPLHF.

Turning to this clonotype: Just one base apart from a much larger clone, this may be a read error. The rearrangement joins TRBV10-3 to TRBJ2-6, with a possible D match to TRBD2 (7 bases). The CDR3 loop spans 20 amino acids. The germline gives CDR1 ENHRY, CDR2 SYGVKD. The CDR3 coding sequence is TGTGCCATCAGTTATGAGGGGGGGCCATCAACAAGGACTGGGACCAACGTCCTGACTTTC. Amino acids: CAISYEGGPSTRTGTNVLTF.

This clonotype was seen only a few times. V is TRBV25-1 and J is TRBJ1-2; D remains ambiguous. Germline loops: CDR1 MGHDK, CDR2 SYGVNS. The CDR3 has 16 residues. Trimming left V 2 bases short and J 4 bases short, with 17 bases between. CDR3 nucleotides: TGTGCCAGCAGTGAAACCGGACGCGTACACGGCTATGGCTACACCTTC. Translated, it gives CASSETGRVHGYGYTF.

For this clonotype: The junction does not match germline at one end; this may be a read error. The chain uses TRBV7-9 and TRBJ2-3; D gene ambiguous. Germline V gene sequence: CDR1 SEHNR, CDR2 FQNEAQ (reference sequence). The CDR3 has 15 amino acids. The CDR3 reads CVSSLDDGSTDTQYF. CDR3 coding DNA: TGTGTCAGCAGCTTAGACGACGGTTCCACAGATACGCAGTATTTT.

In this sample, this clonotype turned up many times. This chain links TRBV20-1 with TRBJ1-4; weak D call: TRBD1 (6 bases). Germline CDR1 DFQATT, CDR2 SNEGSKA (reference sequence). V lost 0 bases and J lost 5, with 16 bases in between. The CDR3 consists of 16 residues. The CDR3 sequence is CSARDPRTVGNEKLFF. The CDR3 DNA sequence: TGCAGTGCTAGAGATCCCAGGACAGTGGGGAATGAAAAACTGTTTTTT.

A few counts support this clonotype. The rearrangement uses TRBV11-2 and TRBJ1-4; D may be TRBD1 (5 bases). V was pared by 1 base and J by 0 bases, with 9 bases between. Looked up from germline, CDR1 is SGHAT and CDR2 is FQNNGV. The length of the CDR3 is 16 residues. CDR3 sequence (DNA): TGTGCCAGCAGCTTAGGACAGACTTCAACTAATGAAAAACTGTTTTTT. It yields the protein CASSLGQTSTNEKLFF.

This chain joins TRBV5-1 and TRBJ2-3, with TRBD1 as a possible D gene (6 bases). The CDR3 is made up of 16 amino acids. The germline V gene has CDR1 SGHRS and CDR2 YFSETQ. Trimming cost V 4 bases and J 2 bases, with 17 bases left between them. CDR3 coding DNA: TGCGCCAGCAGCCGGCTAGGGGGTATACTCACAGATACGCAGTATTTT. Amino acid sequence: CASSRLGGILTDTQYF.

This clonotype has at least ten counts. The V call is TRBV12-3 or TRBV12-4, the J call TRBJ1-4; 7 bases line up with TRBD1. The CDR3 has 16 amino acids. Trimming at V came to 3 bases and at J to 3 bases, leaving 7 bases not matched to a gene. This chain's CDR3 is CASSFGPDRPNEKLFF. CDR3 nucleotide sequence: TGTGCCAGCAGTTTCGGTCCGGACAGGCCTAATGAAAAACTGTTTTTT.

This clonotype was counted between two and nine times. The genes are TRBV20-1 and TRBJ1-3; 7 bases align to TRBD1. V lost 0 bases to trimming and J lost 2 bases; unmatched junction nucleotides: 10. The CDR3 spans 17 residues. Germline CDR1 is DFQATT and CDR2 is SNEGSKA (reference sequence). CDR3: CSARDLSDRATGNTIYF. In nucleotides, the CDR3 is TGCAGTGCTAGAGATCTCAGCGACAGGGCGACTGGAAACACCATATATTTT.

The J gene is TRBJ1-1, the V gene TRBV18, with D unclear. CDR1 is KGHSH and CDR2 is LQKENI in the germline V gene. The V end was cut by 6 bases, the J end by 4 bases, with 18 bases between. The length of the CDR3 is 15 residues. This CDR3 reads CASSRAGVRGTEAFF. The CDR3 nucleotides read TGTGCCAGCTCCCGGGCTGGGGTTCGGGGCACTGAAGCTTTCTTT.

The chain employs TRBV13 and TRBJ2-3; D is possibly TRBD1 or TRBD2 (5 bases each). Germline CDR1 PRHDT, CDR2 FYEKMQ (reference sequence). The CDR3 has 15 amino acids. V dropped 5 bases and J dropped 0 bases, with 12 bases sitting between them. The CDR3 protein is CASSDRDVSTDTQYF. DNA for the CDR3: TGTGCCAGCAGCGATCGGGACGTTAGCACAGATACGCAGTATTTT.

This clonotype was found a few times. This sequence joins TRBV6-5 and TRBJ2-7; no definite D call. The germline V gene has CDR1 MNHEY and CDR2 SVGAGI. The CDR3 consists of 14 residues. Trimming shortened V by 0 bases and J by 2 bases, and 8 bases separated the two germline ends. CDR3 protein: CASSYSYRTYEQYF. The CDR3 region has the DNA TGTGCCAGCAGTTACTCGTACCGTACCTACGAGCAGTACTTC.

This clonotype was observed at least ten times. The V gene is TRBV6-2 or TRBV6-3, the J gene TRBJ2-7, with D perhaps TRBD1 (6 bases). Trimming stripped 6 bases from V and 4 bases from J, with 13 bases between. Germline CDR1 is MNHEY and CDR2 is SVGEGT. This CDR3 comprises 13 residues. The DNA of the CDR3 is TGTGCCAGCAGCTCCGGGACAACGTACGAGCAGTACTTC. Encoded protein: CASSSGTTYEQYF.

At least ten counts were recorded for this clonotype. The V and J genes are TRBV5-1 and TRBJ2-2, with 7 nucleotides matching TRBD1. The germline gives CDR1 SGHRS, CDR2 YFSETQ. Germline trimming cut 3 bases from V and 6 bases from J; bases unmatched to any gene: 5. The CDR3 runs 14 residues. In nucleotides, the CDR3 is TGCGCCAGCAGCTCCTCAGGGGGTTCCGGGGAGCTGTTTTTT. Translated, it gives CASSSSGGSGELFF.

The table lists this clonotype with many counts. CDR3 nucleotide sequence: TGCAGCGTTGACCGACCTGGGCCCGCTGGGGCCAACGTCCTGACTTTC. Protein: CSVDRPGPAGANVLTF. The rearrangement joins TRBV29-1 to TRBJ2-6; no firm D call. Germline-derived CDR1 and CDR2 are SQVTM and ANQGSEA. The V gene lost 3 bases and the J gene lost 2 bases, with 14 bases spanning the gap. The CDR3 is made up of 16 amino acids.

The chain employs TRBV3-1 and TRBJ2-1; no reliable D call. CDR1 and CDR2 (germline): LGHDT, YNNKEL (reference sequence). The CDR3 runs 14 residues. V was trimmed by 2 bases and J by 4 bases, leaving 9 bases between them. CDR3 sequence (DNA): TGTGCCAGCAGCCAACTGGGCAGTTACAATGAGCAGTTCTTC. This gives the protein CASSQLGSYNEQFF.

This clonotype turned up a few times. Here the CDR3 DNA reads TGTGCCAGCAGCGTAGCTGGGGGGGGTGTTCGCACAGATACGCAGTATTTT. It encodes CASSVAGGGVRTDTQYF. The chain couples TRBV9 to TRBJ2-3; 7 bases are a match to TRBD2. V lost 0 bases and J lost 1; bases outside the gene matches: 8. This CDR3 comprises 17 residues. Germline V CDR1 and CDR2: SGDLS, YYNGEE.

There are a few counts of this clonotype. V is TRBV6-6 and J is TRBJ2-7, with 8 bases aligning to TRBD1. There are 15 residues in the CDR3. V lost 6 bases, J lost 7 bases, and 14 bases stayed unmatched. The germline CDR1 and CDR2 sequences are MNHNY and SVGAGI (reference sequence). CDR3: CASREDGTGVYEQYF. As DNA, the CDR3 is TGTGCCAGCAGGGAAGACGGGACAGGAGTCTATGAGCAGTACTTC.

This clonotype was seen more than once but under ten times. The V call is TRBV6-2 or TRBV6-3, the J call TRBJ2-1; 8 bases are a match to TRBD1. The V and J ends lost 2 bases and 10 bases, in that order; junction bases with no gene match: 10. This CDR3 is 15 amino acids long. The germline gives CDR1 MNHEY, CDR2 SVGEGT. The CDR3 nucleotides are TGTGCCAGCAGTTACAGGACAGGGTTGTCGAAGGAGCAGTTCTTC. It codes for CASSYRTGLSKEQFF.

J is TRBJ2-7 and V is TRBV6-6; D is undetermined. The germline V gene encodes CDR1 MNHNY and CDR2 SVGAGI (reference sequence). Trimming removed 0 bases from V and 1 base from J, with 4 bases in between. The CDR3 extends over 13 amino acids. CDR3 sequence reads: CASSYSGSYEQYF. The CDR3 coding sequence is TGTGCCAGCAGTTACTCCGGTTCCTACGAGCAGTACTTC.

The table lists this clonotype with many counts. At one end the junction does not follow the germline gene, possibly because of a read error. The J gene is TRBJ2-5, the V gene TRBV12-5; TRBD1 matches at 7 bases. Germline V gene data show CDR1 as LGHNT and CDR2 as FRNRAP. This CDR3 has 14 amino acids. CDR3 bases: TGTGCTAGTGGTTTGGGACAGGGTGGAGAGAGCCAGTACTTC. Protein product: CASGLGQGGESQYF.

This clonotype has a handful of counts. The V gene is TRBV4-1, the J gene TRBJ2-1, with D possibly matching TRBD2 (5 bases). This CDR3 is 13 amino acids long. Trimming shortened V by 1 base and J by 7 bases, and 8 bases separated the two germline ends. CDR1 is MGHRA and CDR2 is YSYEKL in the germline V gene. The CDR3 nucleotides read TGCGCCAGCAGCCAAGGGCGGGTAAATGAGCAGTTCTTC. It yields the protein CASSQGRVNEQFF.

This clonotype was counted at least ten times. The V call is TRBV4-1, the J call TRBJ1-5; a weak D match, TRBD1 (6 bases). The germline V and J ends were trimmed by 2 bases and 4 bases, with 15 bases remaining between them. The germline CDR1 and CDR2 sequences are MGHRA and YSYEKL. CDR3 length: 16 residues. Here the CDR3 DNA reads TGCGCCAGCAGCCAACCTGATATGGGGGCTAATCAGCCCCAGCATTTT. This gives the protein CASSQPDMGANQPQHF.

This clonotype came up a few times. This sequence joins TRBV5-1 and TRBJ1-5, with a possible D match to TRBD1 (5 bases). The CDR3 is made up of 15 amino acids. CDR1 is SGHRS, CDR2 YFSETQ, per germline. Between the trimmed V and J ends, which lost 0 bases and 7 bases, there was a span of 14 bases. CDR3 DNA sequence: TGCGCCAGCAGCTTGGTGTCAGGGAGTACGCAGCCCCAGCATTTT. Translating gives CASSLVSGSTQPQHF.

The gene calls are TRBV29-1 and TRBJ2-3; unclear D gene. V was trimmed by 2 bases and J by 0 bases, leaving 9 bases between them. Germline V gives CDR1 SQVTM, CDR2 ANQGSEA. This CDR3 is built from 14 residues. The CDR3 sequence is CSVEQDTSTDTQYF. Written as DNA, the CDR3 is TGCAGCGTTGAACAGGATACTAGCACAGATACGCAGTATTTT.

This chain connects TRBV29-1 to TRBJ1-1; D unresolved. Trimming removed 4 bases at V and 0 bases at J, with 9 bases between. The length of the CDR3 is 13 residues. Germline loops: CDR1 SQVTM, CDR2 ANQGSEA. This CDR3 reads CSVARRLNTEAFF. The CDR3 DNA sequence: TGCAGCGTTGCAAGACGCCTGAACACTGAAGCTTTCTTT.

This chain uses TRBV5-1 with TRBJ2-3; 11 positions agree with TRBD2. After removal of 3 bases from V and 4 bases from J, the junction contained 7 bases not matched to a gene. The CDR3 extends over 16 amino acids. Germline V CDR1 and CDR2: SGHRS, YFSETQ. CDR3 loop: CASSWGTSGEADTQYF. The CDR3, as DNA: TGCGCCAGCAGCTGGGGGACTAGCGGAGAAGCAGATACGCAGTATTTT.

This clonotype was detected many times. The CDR3 protein is CASSLERAAYNEQFF. CDR3 coding DNA: TGTGCCAGCAGCTTGGAGCGGGCTGCCTACAATGAGCAGTTCTTC. The chain joins TRBV5-5 to TRBJ2-1; possibly TRBD2 for D (6 bases). V lost 0 bases to trimming and J lost 2 bases, with 9 bases between them. Germline values: CDR1 SGHKS, CDR2 YYEKEE (reference sequence). The CDR3 is made up of 15 amino acids.

The table lists this clonotype with a few counts. This chain links TRBV3-1 with TRBJ2-1; D uncertain. This CDR3 is 11 amino acids long. Looked up from germline, CDR1 is LGHDT and CDR2 is YNNKEL (reference sequence). The V end lost 6 bases, the J end lost 5 bases, and 5 bases lay between the germline ends. The CDR3 loop is CASRGNNEQFF. The CDR3 nucleotides are TGTGCCAGCAGGGGGAACAATGAGCAGTTCTTC.

This chain uses TRBV12-3 or TRBV12-4 with TRBJ1-5; D is undetermined. This CDR3 has 15 amino acids. V lost 3 bases and J lost 1, with 10 bases in between. For the CDR3, the DNA is TGTGCCAGCAGTTTCCGGCGTGCGAGCAATCAGCCCCAGCATTTT. Protein: CASSFRRASNQPQHF.

The rearrangement joins TRBV6-6 to TRBJ2-7, with D possibly being TRBD1 (5 bases). Germline V gene sequence: CDR1 MNHNY, CDR2 SVGAGI (reference sequence). Between the trimmed V and J ends, which lost 6 bases and 3 bases, there was a span of 15 bases. The CDR3 is 14 amino acids. The CDR3 DNA follows: TGTGCCAGCAGGAATTCCAGGGCCGACTACGAGCAGTACTTC. The encoded protein is CASRNSRADYEQYF.

Ten or more counts support this clonotype. This chain uses TRBV7-2 with TRBJ1-1; 8 bases map to TRBD1. V was clipped by 5 bases and J by 0 bases; unmatched bases: 5. This CDR3 region has 15 residues. Per the germline V gene, CDR1 is SGHTA and CDR2 is FQGNSA. The CDR3 protein is CASSPRQGLNTEAFF. The CDR3 nucleotides read TGTGCCAGCAGCCCCCGACAGGGGCTGAACACTGAAGCTTTCTTT.